One and the same sample provided the 26 T cell receptor beta chains below, sequenced in a study of Tregs in tolerant kidney transplant recipients. What these receptors recognize is not known. Libraries were prepared by immunoSEQ multiplex PCR; TCRdb keeps only in-frame clonotypes and omits some of them. The data contain approximately 15,000 clones, around half of them singletons. FACS sorting followed an approximately 6-day coculture of CFSE-labeled recipient PBMCs with irradiated graft donor PBMCs. The input for sequencing was CD4+ T cells from blood cultured with allogeneic cells, taken before the transplant. These receptors were obtained from a human patient who received a combined kidney and bone marrow transplant.

This clone has just a few counts. This sequence joins TRBV2 and TRBJ1-2, with no clear D. The CDR3 contains 14 residues. Germline V gives CDR1 SNHLY, CDR2 FYNNEI. V lost 6 bases and J 4 bases, leaving 15 bases between the germline ends. CDR3 protein: CASSMLLWSYGYTF. The CDR3, as DNA: TGTGCCAGCAGCATGCTACTCTGGAGCTATGGCTACACCTTC.

This clone is deemed medium-sized. The chain couples TRBV19 to TRBJ1-2, with 7 bases lining up with TRBD1. With 3 bases clipped from V and 7 bases from J, the junction kept 8 bases outside the gene matches. Germline V gene lookup returns CDR1 LNHDA and CDR2 SQIVND (reference sequence). The CDR3 contains 14 residues. The CDR3 loop is CASSIIDRVGGYTF. The CDR3 DNA is TGTGCCAGTAGTATCATCGACAGGGTCGGTGGCTACACCTTC. The full variable domain, rest sourced from reference TRBV19 and TRBJ1-2, is DGGITQSPKYLFRKEGQNVTLSCEQNLNHDAMYWYRQDPGQGLRLIYYSQIVNDFQKGDIAEGYSVSREKKESFPLTVTSAQKNPTAFYLCASSIIDRVGGYTFGSGTRLTVV.

Worth noting for this clone: Germline is not matched at one junction end, which may reflect a read error. The same CDR3 also results from other DNA sequences found in this sample. The chain recombines TRBV5-4 with TRBJ1-6; D is unclear. The germline CDR1 and CDR2 sequences are SGHNT and YYREEE (reference sequence). The CDR3 contains 15 residues. The CDR3 nucleotides read TGTGCCAGCAGCTTGGCTGGGAGGTATAATTCCCCCCTCCACTTT. Translating gives CASSLAGRYNSPLHF. The entire variable domain, with the rest obtained from reference TRBV5-4 and TRBJ1-6, is as follows: ETGVTQSPTHLIKTRGQQVTLRCSSQSGHNTVSWYQQALGQGPQFIFQYYREEENGRGNFPPRFSGLQFPNYSSELNVNALELDDSALYLCASSLAGRYNSPLHFGNGTRLTVT.

This clone appeared a few times. This rearrangement joins TRBV7-3 to TRBJ2-1, with D perhaps TRBD2 (6 bases). The CDR3 covers 16 residues. CDR1 is SGHTA, CDR2 FQGTGA, per germline. Trimming left V 2 bases short and J 4 bases short, with 15 bases between. In DNA, the CDR3 is TGTGCCAGCAGCTTACATGGTAGCGGTTCGTACAATGAGCAGTTCTTC. Translation: CASSLHGSGSYNEQFF.

In this sample, this clone turned up a few times. This chain uses TRBV5-1 with TRBJ2-5, with a possible D match to TRBD2 (6 bases). V lost 3 bases and J 2 bases, leaving 14 bases between the germline ends. CDR1 is SGHRS and CDR2 is YFSETQ in the germline V gene. The CDR3 totals 15 residues. The CDR3 region is CASSSRDGRQETQYF. The CDR3 DNA is TGCGCCAGCAGCTCGCGGGACGGACGACAAGAGACCCAGTACTTC.

In this sample, this clone turned up a few times. This chain uses TRBV5-6 with TRBJ2-2, with D tentatively TRBD1 (6 bases). Germline loops: CDR1 SGHDT, CDR2 YYEEEE. The CDR3 has 16 amino acids. Trimming shortened V by 5 bases and J by 7 bases, and 21 bases separated the two germline ends. CDR3 amino acids: CASSQGLRGWGGELFF. The CDR3 DNA follows: TGTGCCAGCAGTCAAGGCCTCAGGGGATGGGGCGGGGAGCTGTTTTTT.

The rearrangement links TRBV7-3 to TRBJ1-2; 8 nucleotides align to TRBD1. Germline V gene data show CDR1 as SGHTA and CDR2 as FQGTGA. The junction had 8 bases not matched to a gene; V was cut back by 2 bases and J by 6 bases. The CDR3 sequence is 15 residues long. The CDR3 here is CASSLSGPGGDGYTF. The CDR3 DNA is TGTGCCAGCAGCTTATCGGGACCAGGGGGCGATGGCTACACCTTC.

This chain uses TRBV7-2 with TRBJ1-2; TRBD1 matches 9 bases. Germline-derived CDR1 and CDR2 are SGHTA and FQGNSA. J lost 7 bases, V lost 5 bases, and 5 bases had no gene match. The CDR3 contains 13 residues. DNA of the CDR3: TGTGCCAGCAGCAGGACAGGGGCCATTGGCTACACCTTC. This codes for CASSRTGAIGYTF.

This clone has only a few counts. The chain combines TRBV4-3 with TRBJ2-5; 9 bases map to TRBD1. V was pared by 4 bases and J by 5 bases, with 11 bases of the junction left unmatched. Germline V gives CDR1 LGHNA, CDR2 YSLEER. CDR3 length equals 16 residues. The CDR3 DNA reads as TGCGCCAGCAGCCCGCCCCCGGACAGGGGTATCGAGACCCAGTACTTC. This sequence encodes CASSPPPDRGIETQYF.

CDR3 sequence reads: CASSPPGQGAFF. For the CDR3, the DNA is TGTGCCAGCTCCCCTCCGGGACAGGGAGCTTTCTTT. V gene TRBV18 combines with J gene TRBJ1-1; 9 bases match TRBD1. The CDR3 is 12 amino acids. The trim removed 6 bases at V and 10 bases at J, leaving 6 bases unmatched. Per germline, CDR1 KGHSH and CDR2 LQKENI.

This chain links TRBV18 with TRBJ1-6; D is undetermined. The CDR3 has 14 residues. Germline CDR1 and CDR2: KGHSH and LQKENI. V gave up 2 bases and J gave up 11 bases, with 13 bases separating them. The CDR3 sequence: CASSPNPKGAPLHF. In nucleotides, the CDR3 is TGTGCCAGCTCACCAAACCCAAAAGGAGCACCCCTCCACTTT.

V and J are TRBV11-3 and TRBJ2-5, with D perhaps TRBD1 (6 bases). The CDR3 sequence is 13 residues long. Germline V gives CDR1 SGHNT, CDR2 YENEEA. V was clipped by 5 bases and J by 6 bases, with 13 bases between them. CDR3 region: CASSRPGQQTQYF. The CDR3, as DNA: TGTGCCAGCAGCCGGCCGGGACAACAGACCCAGTACTTC. The variable domain in full, with the rest retrieved from reference TRBV11-3 and TRBJ2-5, is EAGVVQSPRYKIIEKKQPVAFWCNPISGHNTLYWYLQNLGQGPELLIRYENEEAVDDSQLPKDRFSAERLKGVDSTLKIQPAELGDSAVYLCASSRPGQQTQYFGPGTRLLVL.

The chain couples TRBV6-1 to TRBJ2-4; a weak D match, TRBD1 (5 bases). CDR1 and CDR2 (germline): MNHNS, SASEGT. There are 16 residues in the CDR3. The V gene lost 1 base and the J gene lost 9 bases, with 19 bases spanning the gap. CDR3 nucleotides: TGTGCCAGCAGTGAAGATCGGTTTAGGGGATTACTCATTCAGTACTTC. Its protein product is CASSEDRFRGLLIQYF.

This clone was found a few times. The rearrangement links TRBV28 to TRBJ1-5; no reliable D call. Germline CDR1 reads MDHEN; CDR2 reads SYDVKM. The CDR3 is 13 amino acids. V was clipped by 6 bases and J by 9 bases, with 15 bases between them. This CDR3 is CASRRTKHRPQHF. Here the CDR3 DNA reads TGTGCCAGCAGGAGGACTAAGCATAGGCCCCAGCATTTT.

Details on this clone: Additional DNA sequences in this sample encode the identical CDR3. The chain combines TRBV10-3 with TRBJ1-6; weak D call: TRBD1 (5 bases). The CDR3 is made up of 14 amino acids. The V and J ends lost 2 bases and 7 bases respectively, with 9 bases between them. In germline, CDR1 is ENHRY, CDR2 SYGVKD. The CDR3 here is CAISEDSRNSPLHF. The CDR3 DNA sequence: TGTGCCATCAGTGAGGACAGTCGGAATTCACCCCTCCACTTT.

The chain joins TRBV18 to TRBJ2-7; 9 nucleotides align to TRBD2. Germline values: CDR1 KGHSH, CDR2 LQKENI. There are 13 residues in the CDR3. V lost 6 bases and J lost 5; bases outside the gene matches: 5. The chain's CDR3 is CASSPRGGNEQYF. CDR3 sequence (DNA): TGTGCCAGCTCCCCGCGGGGGGGCAACGAGCAGTACTTC.

V is TRBV7-9 and J is TRBJ1-1; D not certain. Trimming pared 1 base from V and 10 bases from J, leaving 10 bases between. The CDR3 spans 12 residues. Germline CDR1 and CDR2: SEHNR and FQNEAQ (reference sequence). The CDR3 sequence is CASSLGVTTAFF. The DNA of the CDR3 is TGTGCCAGCAGCTTAGGGGTCACTACAGCTTTCTTT.

CDR3 coding DNA: TGTGCCACCAGAGGCGGGACTAGCGGGAGGTATGAGCAGTTCTTC. The encoded protein is CATRGGTSGRYEQFF. The rearrangement uses TRBV15 and TRBJ2-1; 15 bases fit TRBD2. Per germline, CDR1 LNHNV and CDR2 YYDKDF (reference sequence). J lost 8 bases, V lost 6 bases, and 5 bases had no gene match. CDR3 length equals 15 residues.

The chain joins TRBV9 to TRBJ2-2; D not resolved. CDR1 is SGDLS, CDR2 YYNGEE, per germline. The V end was cut by 0 bases, the J end by 0 bases, with 12 bases between. The CDR3 is 17 residues long. The CDR3 region has the DNA TGTGCCAGCAGCGTAGCCCGACACGGAACGAACACCGGGGAGCTGTTTTTT. As protein: CASSVARHGTNTGELFF.

The chain uses TRBV6-5 and TRBJ1-2; tentative D call: TRBD1 (5 bases). Germline values: CDR1 MNHEY, CDR2 SVGAGI. CDR3 length: 14 residues. The V end lost 5 bases, the J end lost 4 bases, and 14 bases lay between the germline ends. The CDR3, as DNA: TGTGCCAGCAGTGAAACTTACAGGACCTATGGCTACACCTTC. Protein sequence: CASSETYRTYGYTF.

The V gene is TRBV2, the J gene TRBJ2-2; 7 nucleotides line up with TRBD1. The CDR3 has 13 residues. Trimming removed 4 bases from V and 8 bases from J; junction bases left unmatched: 4. Germline values: CDR1 SNHLY, CDR2 FYNNEI. The CDR3 here is CASSGIRGGELFF. Here the CDR3 DNA reads TGTGCCAGCAGTGGTATCAGGGGGGGGGAGCTGTTTTTT.

V is TRBV7-9 and J is TRBJ2-7; TRBD2 agrees at 9 bases. Germline V gives CDR1 SEHNR, CDR2 FQNEAQ (reference sequence). This CDR3 has 16 amino acids. The ends lost 0 bases at V and 3 bases at J; junction bases unmatched: 6. In DNA form, the CDR3 reads TGTGCCAGCAGCTTAGCGCCCGCTAGCGGGATCTACGAGCAGTACTTC. As protein: CASSLAPASGIYEQYF.

J is TRBJ2-6 and V is TRBV7-2; tentative D call: TRBD2 (6 bases). V was pared by 5 bases and J by 0 bases, with 14 bases between. The CDR3 is made up of 17 amino acids. Germline-derived CDR1 and CDR2 are SGHTA and FQGNSA. As DNA, the CDR3 is TGTGCCAGCAGCCCCCGGGGGTCTCGCTCTGGGGCCAACGTCCTGACTTTC. Protein: CASSPRGSRSGANVLTF.

This clone occurred a few times. The rearrangement links TRBV7-7 to TRBJ2-1; a possible D gene is TRBD2 (7 bases). CDR1 is SSHAT, CDR2 FNYEAQ, per germline (reference sequence). The CDR3 has 14 residues. V was pared by 5 bases and J by 10 bases, with 18 bases between. In nucleotides, the CDR3 is TGTGCCAGCAGCGAAAACAGGGTAGCGGGCGAGCAGTTCTTC. Translation gives CASSENRVAGEQFF. Drawing the rest from reference TRBV7-7 and TRBJ2-1, the complete variable domain is GAGVSQSPRYKVTKRGQDVTLRCDPISSHATLYWYQQALGQGPEFLTYFNYEAQPDKSGLPSDRFSAERPEGSISTLTIQRTEQRDSAMYRCASSENRVAGEQFFGPGTRLTVL.

V gene TRBV7-9 combines with J gene TRBJ1-5; tentative D call: TRBD1 (5 bases). Germline V gives CDR1 SEHNR, CDR2 FQNEAQ (reference sequence). V lost 1 base, J lost 4 bases, and 11 bases lay in between. The CDR3 length is 15 residues. The CDR3 nucleotides read TGTGCCAGCAGCTTAGGGGACTTGGGGAATCAGCCCCAGCATTTT. This translates into CASSLGDLGNQPQHF.

This clone is medium-sized. The chain joins TRBV4-1 to TRBJ1-4; D is unclear. Trimming removed 0 bases at V and 4 bases at J, with 9 bases between. This CDR3 has 15 amino acids. Per germline, CDR1 MGHRA and CDR2 YSYEKL. The CDR3 here is CASSQDPGDNEKLFF. As DNA, the CDR3 is TGCGCCAGCAGCCAAGACCCCGGAGATAATGAAAAACTGTTTTTT.